This T cell receptor beta chain was sequenced for a study of OX40 agonist ivuxolimab in advanced cancers. Whole-study findings and limits: Which antigen the expanded peripheral T cells recognized is unknown.

As to this clone: What it binds is unknown.

TCRdb's copy holds only in-frame clones and misses some; the assay was immunoSEQ multiplex PCR. The repertoire includes 78,000 or so clones, 88% of them detected once, and 0.75% to 0.85% sits in the top ten. The input for sequencing was CD4+ or CD8+ T cells sorted from blood, taken in a trial of the OX40 agonist ivuxolimab. The sequence was obtained from an adult with an advanced solid tumor such as melanoma, head and neck, liver or kidney cancer.

CDR3 sequence (DNA): TGTGCCAGTAGTAATCAGGTTCTCTCTGGAAACACCATATATTTT. Its protein is CASSNQVLSGNTIYF. This chain uses TRBV19 with TRBJ1-3; D unclear. Germline V gene sequence: CDR1 LNHDA, CDR2 SQIVND (reference sequence). Trimming removed 4 bases at V and 0 bases at J, with 10 bases between. The CDR3 runs to 15 residues.